This T cell receptor beta chain derives from a study of blood T cell repertoires in COVID-19. Study as a whole: T cells, B-cell-depleted T cells, or PBMCs provided the cDNA or gDNA that served as material.

Sequencing used immunoSEQ multiplex PCR; TCRdb keeps in-frame clones, though not all of them. The repertoire includes about 260,000 clones, 88% of them detected once, and 10% to 12% sits in the top ten. CDR1 and CDR2 (germline): SGDLS, YYNGEE. V shed 3 bases and J shed 6 bases, with 18 bases lying between them. The CDR3 is 15 amino acids. The sample consisted of peripheral blood. This TCR was sampled from a woman in her twenties or thirties with COVID-19, enrolled during active disease. This sequence joins TRBV9 and TRBJ1-2, with D perhaps matching TRBD1 (6 bases). This CDR3 reads CASSEWGQGEDGYTF. CDR3 DNA sequence: TGTGCCAGCAGCGAGTGGGGGCAGGGAGAGGATGGCTACACCTTC.